This TCR beta chain was sequenced during a study of blood T cell repertoires in COVID-19. Sequencing used immunoSEQ multiplex PCR; TCRdb keeps in-frame clones, though not all of them. The table has roughly 290,000 clones, approximately 85% seen once. Sequencing used peripheral blood. The receptor was derived from a human donor with COVID-19, enrolled during active disease. The donor label of this sample is uncertain.

In DNA form, the CDR3 reads TGTGCCAGCAGCTCCGAACAGGGGGCTGTCGGTTCACCCCTCCACTTT. It encodes CASSSEQGAVGSPLHF. This rearrangement joins TRBV7-2 to TRBJ1-6; TRBD1 aligns across 9 bases. V gave up 4 bases and J gave up 9 bases; unmatched junction bases: 10. This CDR3 has 16 residues. Germline CDR1 SGHTA, CDR2 FQGNSA.